This T cell receptor beta chain is from a study of shared clonotypes between healthy human individuals (dated by TCRdb to the early 2020s). Turning to the overall study: The cohort comprised two women and a few men aged 18 to 49 years. Different laboratories and diverse techniques were used to prepare libraries and sequence TCR repertoires, to increase sequencing depth and limit assay-specific biases. To estimate repertoire size and how much clonotypes are shared between individuals, the study performed deep sequencing of blood TCR repertoires from a handful of healthy adults. Leukapheresis yielded between about 0.9 and 8.9 billion PBMCs per donor. For each donor, CD4 naive and CD4 memory were each run on three plates, CD8 naive on two plates, and CD8 memory on one plate.

The cysteine opens and the phenylalanine closes a CDR3 of 14 amino acids. Only the CDR3 DNA is retained, 42 bases long and in frame from the first base. For CDR1 and CDR2, the germline V gene lists MDHEN and SYDVKM. Trimming accounts for 6 bases at V and 7 bases at J, while the number of junction bases matched to no gene is 9. CD8 naive samples were obtained by positive selection for CCR7 among CD45RO-negative cells, yielding a CD45RA+CCR7+ population from which TemRA cells were excluded. Healthy HIV-negative adults with no recently reported acute infections or vaccinations were included as donors. All donors were Caucasian adults living in Nashville, Tennessee, USA. After blood collection by leukapheresis, PBMCs were isolated using Ficoll-Histopaque density gradient centrifugation and then cryopreserved in the vapor phase of liquid nitrogen. Purity and quantity of every magnetically sorted T cell population were checked by analytical flow cytometry. Genomic DNA was isolated from every sorted fraction and measured by UV absorbance on a Nanodrop 2000c.

Overall study outcomes, separate from this receptor: Naive subsets generally had larger estimated clonotype richness than memory subsets. Compared with non-shared clonotypes, clonotypes shared by all four sorted-subset donors had higher generation probabilities. About 4.5% of naive CD4, around 3.5% of naive CD8, 2.3% of memory CD4, and approximately 0.4% of memory CD8 clonotypes were shared across several donors. Only blood was sampled, and tissue TCR repertoires likely differ from those in blood. Pairwise subsampling indicated that sequencing depth was expected to affect the degree of clonotype sharing among donors. The small number of donors limited the genetic and exposure-history diversity represented. Even with the large sequencing depth, rarefaction of the sorted-subset datasets indicated that sequencing was incomplete.

With regard to this clone: Its antigen is currently not known. Per-base qualities were not stored, and no clone one base away is much larger.

Using the deep immunoSEQ assay, TCR CDR3 regions were amplified from genomic DNA by multiplex PCR. Extracted genomic DNA from each cell subset was spread evenly across all wells of several immunoSEQ 96-well plates, with each plate serving as a replicate. Each replicate PCR for sorted subsets received roughly 200 ng genomic DNA, equal to about 30,000 T cell genomes. Purified libraries were measured with a Qubit 3.0 fluorometer, size-checked on a Bioanalyzer 2100, and measured again with the KAPA Library Quantification kit. A separate single-read 150-cycle Illumina NextSeq 550 flow cell was used to sequence each immunoSEQ 96-well plate. In the original analysis: Because the immunoSEQ output held only junctional sequences and lacked quality scores, the filtering could not match the filtering applied to full-length reads. To assign V/J genes and CDR3, sequences were annotated against IMGT germline references using PyIR, a Python wrapper for IgBLAST v1.9. Reads with weak V/J assignments (E-value above 1e-6), missing CDR3, stop codons, out-of-frame junctions, or ambiguous translated residues were removed. V3J clonotypes were defined by identical inferred V gene, J gene, and CDR3 amino acid sequence. Percentage overlap between repertoires was computed as shared unique clonotypes divided by the size of the smaller repertoire. Repertoire richness was assessed with RTK rarefaction, the Chao1 estimator, and Recon v2.1 estimates of unobserved clonotypes. Generation probabilities were computed with OLGA for all TCRbeta clonotypes obtained by the gDNA method from a few donors. TCRdb obtained this table from immuneACCESS and retained in-frame rearrangements with V and J assigned. These tables miss some clones; where compared with another copy, unresolved V genes account for less than half of the shortfall, and the remainder is unexplained. D and trimming were read from the DNA, whereas the V and J calls and clone size are those reported in that table. Within this sample are about 2,200,000 clones, with around 93% of them counted one time only. The top ten clones comprise roughly 1.8% of the sample.

The receptor was isolated from a man younger than 30 in good health. Some clones in this sample may be carry-over from other donors' samples. Rearrangement joined TRBV28 to TRBJ2-7, and TRBD2 aligns with 10 junction nucleotides. What was sequenced was naive CD8+ T cells from PBMCs. Per the publication, the cell subset or site label means: CD45RA+CCR7+. The DNA sequence is TGTGCCAGCAGATCAAGCGGGAGGGGGAGGGAGCAGTACTTC. Translated, it gives CASRSSGRGREQYF.